The 5 T cell receptor beta chains presented below share a single source sample, sequenced in a study of neurological immune-mediated disorders. TCRdb re-analysed the 5' RACE reads in MiXCR, keeping a single row per CDR3 protein. The sample holds about 77,000 distinct CDR3 sequences, about 9% seen once. Source material: PBMCs. The receptors were sampled from a man in his fifties in good health.

This clonotype was detected many times. The J gene is TRBJ1-1, the V gene TRBV12-3 or TRBV12-4; D is perhaps TRBD1 (6 bases). This CDR3 comprises 17 residues. V was shortened by 4 bases and J by 0 bases, with 18 bases between the two germline ends. The CDR3 reads CASSSDRRGIMNTEAFF. CDR3 nucleotides: TGTGCCAGCAGTTCCGACAGGCGGGGAATCATGAACACTGAAGCTTTCTTT.

This clonotype has ten or more counts. This chain uses TRBV29-1 with TRBJ2-1; D tentatively fits TRBD1 or TRBD2 (7 bases each). Germline assignment: CDR1 SQVTM and CDR2 ANQGSEA. The CDR3 covers 15 residues. V was cut by 4 bases and J by 6 bases, with 19 bases left in between. CDR3 region: CSVVGGDSNINEQFF. Written as DNA, the CDR3 is TGCAGCGTTGTGGGGGGGGACAGTAATATCAATGAGCAGTTCTTC.

This clonotype came up many times. This chain connects TRBV14 to TRBJ1-6; D unresolved. Per the germline V gene, CDR1 is SGHDN and CDR2 is FVKESK. The V end was cut by 2 bases, the J end by 8 bases, with 10 bases between. The CDR3 runs 14 residues. CDR3 bases: TGTGCCAGCAGCCAATACGAACGGTATTCACCCCTCCACTTT. This codes for CASSQYERYSPLHF.

This clonotype has at least ten counts. This chain uses TRBV9 with TRBJ1-2; 10 bases agree with TRBD1. CDR1 and CDR2 from the germline V gene are SGDLS and YYNGEE. CDR3 length equals 13 residues. The V gene end was trimmed by 2 bases and the J gene end by 9 bases; junction bases not matched to a gene: 4. CDR3 residues: CASSVGDRGSYTF. The CDR3 DNA reads as TGTGCCAGCAGCGTGGGGGACAGGGGTAGCTACACCTTC.

This clonotype was seen many times. This rearrangement joins TRBV4-2 to TRBJ2-7; 10 bases match TRBD1. The germline gives CDR1 LGHNA, CDR2 YNFKEQ. Trimming took 8 bases from V and 8 from J; bases not matched to a gene: 12. The CDR3 length is 14 residues. The CDR3 sequence is CASGPTGTGEKQYF. The CDR3 region has the DNA TGTGCCAGCGGACCGACCGGGACAGGGGAAAAGCAGTACTTC.